The entry below describes one TCR beta chain. It has no known antigen specificity. It has no much larger one-base neighbor in the sample; base qualities were not kept. Other DNA variants within this sample encode the same CDR3. TCRbeta CDR3 regions were amplified from genomic DNA by means of the immunoSEQ Assay, a bias-controlled multiplex PCR. The source study handled its data this way. Within the assay, amplification of reference gene primers was used to estimate how many nucleated cells each sample contained. Sequence reads were collapsed and filtered to measure the absolute abundance of every unique TCRbeta CDR3 rearrangement. Productive Simpson clonality was computed per sample as the square root of Simpson's diversity index over productive rearrangements. TCRdb obtained this table from immuneACCESS and retained in-frame rearrangements with V and J assigned. These tables miss some clones; where compared with another copy, unresolved V genes account for less than half of the shortfall, and the remainder is unexplained. Clone size and the V and J calls come from that table; the DNA yielded D and trimming. Counted in this sample were 150,000 to 200,000 clones; roughly four fifths of them appeared once. The top ten clones comprise 10% to 15% of the sample.

Trimming removed 3 bases from V and 5 bases from J, leaving 13 bases between the germline ends. Spanning cysteine to phenylalanine, the CDR3 consists of 14 amino acids. The DNA shown is the 42-base CDR3, in frame from base 1. The germline V gene (reference sequence) specifies LGHDT as CDR1 and YNNKEL as CDR2. Samples from volunteer blood donors who had recovered from COVID-19 were contributed by a second Seattle source. The collaborating institutions used their own protocols to collect whole blood in K2EDTA tubes. For TCRbeta analysis, collaborator samples were shipped as frozen whole blood, as isolated PBMCs, or as DNA extracted from either sample type. This entry comes from a study of blood T cell repertoires in COVID-19 (dated by TCRdb to about 2020). Concerning the study at large: The collaborator samples originated in the United States, Italy and Spain and spanned the acute and convalescent phases of COVID-19. The dataset comprised deeply sampled blood TCRbeta repertoires from subjects exposed to, actively infected with, or recovered from COVID-19. Samples were obtained from the ongoing ImmuneRACE study (first 160 participants) and from 1,200 or so subjects provided by 6 global collaborators. The prospective study material was composed of cDNA or gDNA derived from T cells, B-cell-depleted T cells, or PBMCs. HLA class I and class II types, where available, came from metadata supplied by the sample provider rather than from assay-based typing. A de-identified subject ID, COVID-19 status, age in years and sex were almost always included in the sample metadata. The repertoires were released in a freely available public database meant as a resource for research on the immune response to SARS-CoV-2.

Results the study describes overall, beyond this receptor: How much clinical and demographic metadata was included differed by source and by participant, and the metadata was provided uncurated.

The sequence derives from a man aged 65 to 79 who had recovered from COVID-19. The rearrangement joined TRBV3-1 (or the pseudogene TRBV3-2) to TRBJ2-5; TRBD2 is a weak D gene call, 5 bases matching. Sequencing was carried out using peripheral blood. Read as DNA, the sequence is TGTGCCAGCAGCCAGGGCCCAGGAGGCGAGACCCAGTACTTC. The translation is CASSQGPGGETQYF.